This T cell receptor beta chain was captured in a study of tumor-infiltrating lymphocytes in primary liver carcinoma. Study-level findings and limits: Tumor region pairs overlapped more than did tumor-adjacent and tumor-blood pairs. Just about 7.5-25% of leading clones were found in every one of five regions. Tumors reached a significantly greater top-250-clone fraction than blood did (p = 0.039).

CDR3 length equals 16 residues. The germline V gene encodes CDR1 SGHNT and CDR2 YYREEE (reference sequence). The source material, roughly 18-30 mg of unsorted bulk tissue, was used to co-extract RNA and DNA. Surgery removed the patients' primary liver carcinoma. On this clonotype: Its antigen is still unknown. At one of its ends the junction is not consistent with the germline gene, which may arise from a read error.

Making TCR beta cDNA involved approximately 520 ng total RNA and a constant-region primer. TCR beta libraries came from three nested multiplex PCR rounds using slightly modified ARM-PCR. PCR rounds one and two used TRBV1-TRBV30 forward primers with a C-beta reverse primer for around 10 cycles each. Using its own MiXCR run on the multiplex PCR reads, TCRdb lists one record per CDR3 protein. This sample carries about 21,000 distinct CDR3 sequences, 60% to 80% of them seen once, and the ten largest clones take approximately 40%. This TCR derives from a woman younger than 45 with primary liver carcinoma and hepatitis B virus infection. What was sequenced was liver tumor tissue from sampling region 1. Regarding subset: tumor region T1, superior pole. V usage is TRBV5-4 and J usage is TRBJ2-3, with 7 bases aligning to TRBD1. CDR3 in DNA: TGTGCCAGCAGCTTGGAGGGTAGGGGGCACACAGATACACAGTATTTT. The encoded protein is CASSLEGRGHTDTQYF. The entire variable domain, with the rest obtained from reference TRBV5-4 and TRBJ2-3, is as follows: ETGVTQSPTHLIKTRGQQVTLRCSSQSGHNTVSWYQQALGQGPQFIFQYYREEENGRGNFPPRFSGLQFPNYSSELNVNALELDDSALYLCASSLEGRGHTDTQYFGPGTRLTVL.